This passage covers 32 T cell receptor beta chains from one sample sequenced in a study of OX40 agonist ivuxolimab in advanced cancers. The method was immunoSEQ multiplex PCR; TCRdb's version includes in-frame clones alone and lacks a portion of them. In the table there are about 77,000 clones, around 80% of which are singletons. The sample consisted of CD4+ or CD8+ T cells sorted from blood, taken in a trial of the OX40 agonist ivuxolimab. The receptors derive from an adult with an advanced solid tumor such as melanoma, head and neck, liver or kidney cancer.

This clone is medium-sized (0.01 to 0.1%) within its sample. This sample also contains other DNA sequences that code for the same CDR3. This chain connects TRBV5-1 to TRBJ1-4; TRBD1 matches 7 bases. J was trimmed by 7 bases and V by 0 bases; bases with no gene match: 3. Germline CDR1 and CDR2: SGHRS and YFSETQ. The CDR3 is 14 residues long. The CDR3 is CASSLGQGAEKLFF. CDR3 DNA sequence: TGCGCCAGCAGCTTGGGACAGGGAGCTGAAAAACTGTTTTTT.

This clone was seen a single time. The CDR3 here is CASSEGQLNSPLHF. The DNA of the CDR3 is TGTGCCAGCAGTGAGGGACAGCTGAATTCACCCCTCCACTTT. The chain couples TRBV6-1 to TRBJ1-6; TRBD1 aligns across 7 bases. The CDR3 runs 14 residues. Germline CDR1 is MNHNS and CDR2 is SASEGT. After removal of 3 bases from V and 7 bases from J, the junction contained 3 bases not matched to a gene.

CDR3 bases: TGTGCCAGCAGTCGTACTAGCGGGAGTGGCTCCGAGCAGTACTTC. This gives the protein CASSRTSGSGSEQYF. V gene TRBV7-9 combines with J gene TRBJ2-7, with TRBD2 matching over 11 bases. After removal of 6 bases from V and 6 bases from J, the junction contained 10 bases not matched to a gene. Germline CDR1 and CDR2: SEHNR and FQNEAQ (reference sequence). The CDR3 is 15 amino acids.

Notes on this clone: At one end, the junction sequence differs from germline, possibly due to a read error. J is TRBJ2-7 and V is TRBV5-3; D might be TRBD2 (5 bases). TRBV5-3 is recorded as an ORF, its role being uncertain. The CDR3 has 13 residues. In DNA form, the CDR3 reads TGTGCCAGAAGGACGCGGGCTGGATTGAGCATAGGCTTC. It translates to CARRTRAGLSIGF.

This chain links TRBV6-5 with TRBJ2-1; weak D call: TRBD1 (5 bases). With 8 bases removed from V and 6 bases from J, the gap between germline ends came to 14 bases. The CDR3 spans 13 residues. Germline values: CDR1 MNHEY, CDR2 SVGAGI. CDR3 sequence reads: CASQGMGFNEQFF. DNA of the CDR3: TGTGCCAGCCAGGGTATGGGGTTCAATGAGCAGTTCTTC.

The V gene is TRBV21-1, the J gene TRBJ1-1. TRBV21-1 counts as a pseudogene. This CDR3 has 15 amino acids. CDR3 DNA sequence: TGTGCCAGCAGCATCCGGGCGACACAATTCACTGAAGCTTTCTTT. Its translation is CASSIRATQFTEAFF.

The V and J genes are TRBV19 and TRBJ1-1; D is unresolved. Trimming removed 7 bases from V and 1 base from J, with 10 bases in between. This CDR3 region has 13 residues. The V gene's germline CDR1 is LNHDA and CDR2 SQIVND (reference sequence). CDR3 sequence (DNA): TGTGCCAGTACCGAGTACCAGAACACTGAAGCTTTCTTT. This sequence encodes CASTEYQNTEAFF.

The genes are TRBV5-4 and TRBJ2-7; 9 bases line up with TRBD1. The CDR3 totals 14 residues. V lost 2 bases and J lost 5; bases outside the gene matches: 5. CDR1 is SGHNT and CDR2 is YYREEE in the germline V gene (reference sequence). The CDR3 bases are TGTGCCAGCAGCTTCCGGGACAGGGACCACGAGCAGTACTTC. Translated, it gives CASSFRDRDHEQYF.

The chain has TRBV5-4 and TRBJ2-7, with 10 bases that match TRBD2. CDR3 size: 14 residues. Germline CDR1 SGHNT, CDR2 YYREEE (reference sequence). Unmatched junction bases numbered 5, after V lost 4 bases and J lost 4 bases. The DNA for the CDR3 is TGTGCCAGCAGCGTAGCGGGAGGACAGTACGAGCAGTACTTC. Its translation: CASSVAGGQYEQYF.

The chain carries TRBV10-1 and TRBJ1-1; TRBD1 aligns across 7 bases. CDR1 and CDR2 from the germline V gene are WNHNN and SYGVQD (reference sequence). J gave up 2 bases and V 6 bases, and 9 bases lay outside the gene matches. The CDR3 has 15 residues. CDR3 region: CASSRGGTANTEAFF. The CDR3 bases are TGCGCCAGCAGCCGAGGCGGGACAGCTAACACTGAAGCTTTCTTT.

In this sample, this clone turned up once. The chain recombines TRBV6-5 with TRBJ1-5, with 7 positions matching TRBD1. CDR1 is MNHEY, CDR2 SVGAGI, per germline. This CDR3 is built from 14 residues. V dropped 0 bases and J dropped 7; count of bases not matched to a gene: 3. The CDR3 loop reads CASSYSGTDQPQHF. The CDR3 DNA follows: TGTGCCAGCAGTTACTCCGGGACAGACCAGCCCCAGCATTTT.

The CDR3 nucleotides are TGCGCCAGCAGCCCGCGGACATTAGGAGGGGATGGCTACACCTTC. Amino acid sequence: CASSPRTLGGDGYTF. The chain has TRBV5-1 and TRBJ1-2; perhaps TRBD1 as D (5 bases). This CDR3 has 15 amino acids. The germline gives CDR1 SGHRS, CDR2 YFSETQ. V lost 4 bases and J lost 6, with 19 bases in between.

The V call is TRBV30, the J call TRBJ2-1; 9 nucleotides line up with TRBD2. V shed 0 bases, J shed 9 bases, and the junction held 15 bases outside the gene matches. Germline V gives CDR1 GTSNPN, CDR2 SVGIG (reference sequence). This CDR3 has 17 amino acids. The CDR3 sequence: CAWSVQWGGRGETEQFF. Here the CDR3 DNA reads TGTGCCTGGAGTGTACAATGGGGCGGGAGGGGGGAAACTGAGCAGTTCTTC.

The J gene is TRBJ2-5, the V gene TRBV7-8; 11 nucleotides agree with TRBD2. Germline CDR1 reads SGHVS; CDR2 reads FQNEAQ. The junction had 5 bases not matched to a gene; V was cut back by 3 bases and J by 5 bases. This CDR3 is 15 amino acids long. The CDR3 region is CASSLASGRRETQYF. DNA of the CDR3: TGTGCCAGCAGCTTGGCTAGCGGGAGGAGGGAGACCCAGTACTTC.

The rearrangement links TRBV9 to TRBJ2-3; no firm D call. Germline V gene lookup returns CDR1 SGDLS and CDR2 YYNGEE. This CDR3 comprises 13 residues. Deletions cut 0 bases from V and 2 bases from J, with 4 bases between. The CDR3 DNA sequence: TGTGCCAGCAGCGTAGCTTCCACAGATACGCAGTATTTT. It encodes CASSVASTDTQYF.

This chain connects TRBV9 to TRBJ2-1; a possible D gene is TRBD2 (6 bases). Germline values: CDR1 SGDLS, CDR2 YYNGEE. The CDR3 is 17 residues long. Trimming shortened V by 0 bases and J by 4 bases, and 17 bases separated the two germline ends. The CDR3 sequence is CASSVEVGSGGYNEQFF. CDR3 bases: TGTGCCAGCAGCGTAGAGGTGGGTAGCGGAGGGTACAATGAGCAGTTCTTC.

With regard to this clone: A read error may account for a junction end that differs from germline. This sequence joins TRBV5-1 and TRBJ2-7; 7 bases line up with TRBD1. Germline loops: CDR1 SGHRS, CDR2 YFSETQ. The length of the CDR3 is 12 residues. This CDR3 reads CASSIIDRVCCF. The DNA of the CDR3 is TGCGCCAGCAGCATCATAGACAGGGTATGTTGTTTC.

This CDR3 reads CSVEDPDEQFF. The CDR3 DNA reads as TGCAGCGTTGAAGACCCCGATGAGCAGTTCTTC. The chain recombines TRBV29-1 with TRBJ2-1; D is uncertain. The CDR3 is 11 amino acids. Germline V CDR1 and CDR2: SQVTM, ANQGSEA. V was clipped by 0 bases and J by 8 bases, with 5 bases between them.

The rearrangement uses TRBV19 and TRBJ1-1, with D perhaps matching TRBD1 (5 bases). The CDR3 consists of 14 residues. Deletions cut 3 bases from V and 8 bases from J, with 16 bases between. The V gene's germline CDR1 is LNHDA and CDR2 SQIVND (reference sequence). CDR3 loop: CASSIVRNSGEAFF. The CDR3 DNA sequence: TGTGCCAGTAGTATCGTCAGGAATTCAGGGGAAGCTTTCTTT.

The chain couples TRBV25-1 to TRBJ2-5; 8 nucleotides match TRBD1. This CDR3 has 14 amino acids. Per the germline V gene, CDR1 is MGHDK and CDR2 is SYGVNS. Losses at the gene ends were 4 bases for V and 4 bases for J; bases not matched to a gene: 5. The CDR3: CASSAIQGGETQYF. The CDR3 coding sequence is TGTGCCAGCAGTGCGATACAGGGGGGAGAGACCCAGTACTTC.

This chain connects TRBV5-4 to TRBJ2-2, with D unclear. V lost 4 bases and J 2 bases, leaving 6 bases between the germline ends. CDR1 is SGHNT and CDR2 is YYREEE in the germline V gene (reference sequence). The CDR3 has 13 residues. For the CDR3, the DNA is TGTGCCAGCAGCCTACAAAACACCGGGGAGCTGTTTTTT. It translates to CASSLQNTGELFF.

The V and J genes are TRBV6-5 and TRBJ1-1, with D perhaps TRBD1 (6 bases). The CDR3 extends over 11 amino acids. The V gene's germline CDR1 is MNHEY and CDR2 SVGAGI. The V end was cut by 8 bases, the J end by 6 bases, with 10 bases between. The CDR3 nucleotides are TGTGCCAGCCGAGGGGGGCCTGAAGCTTTCTTT. It encodes CASRGGPEAFF.

The chain recombines TRBV6-1 with TRBJ2-7; TRBD2 aligns across 7 bases. CDR3 length equals 15 residues. With V trimmed by 7 bases and J by 2 bases, 11 bases remained unmatched. Germline lookup yields CDR1 MNHNS and CDR2 SASEGT. The CDR3: CASTSSGGVAYEQYF. Written as DNA, the CDR3 is TGTGCCAGCACCTCTAGCGGTGGGGTGGCCTACGAGCAGTACTTC.

This clone was counted a few times. The V gene is TRBV19, the J gene TRBJ2-3; perhaps TRBD2 as D (6 bases). Germline CDR1 LNHDA, CDR2 SQIVND (reference sequence). CDR3 length equals 14 residues. The V end was cut by 6 bases, the J end by 4 bases, with 14 bases between. Written as DNA, the CDR3 is TGTGCCAGTAGCGGCGGGCGGGGCGCAGATACGCAGTATTTT. Translating it yields CASSGGRGADTQYF. Complete variable domain (other parts from reference TRBV19 and TRBJ2-3): DGGITQSPKYLFRKEGQNVTLSCEQNLNHDAMYWYRQDPGQGLRLIYYSQIVNDFQKGDIAEGYSVSREKKESFPLTVTSAQKNPTAFYLCASSGGRGADTQYFGPGTRLTVL.

Here the CDR3 reads CASEVEGLYEQYF. The CDR3 coding sequence is TGCGCCAGCGAAGTGGAGGGCTTGTACGAGCAGTACTTC. V and J are TRBV23-1 and TRBJ2-7; tentatively, D is TRBD2 (6 bases). TRBV23-1 is an ORF, and what it does is uncertain. Trimming took 8 bases from V and 4 from J, leaving 15 bases between them. This CDR3 contains 13 residues.

Points on this clone: Other DNA sequences within the sample encode an identical CDR3. The chain uses TRBV9 and TRBJ2-3, with D possibly matching TRBD1 (5 bases). This CDR3 comprises 12 residues. CDR1 SGDLS and CDR2 YYNGEE come from the germline V gene. Trimming took off 4 bases at V and 6 bases at J, with 9 bases between the two ends. The CDR3 here is CASSLGPDTQYF. CDR3 coding DNA: TGTGCCAGCAGCCTGGGGCCGGATACGCAGTATTTT.

This clone was picked up a small number of times. V gene TRBV30 combines with J gene TRBJ2-7; 12 nucleotides line up with TRBD2. The ends lost 1 base at V and 8 bases at J; junction bases unmatched: 9. The V gene's germline CDR1 is GTSNPN and CDR2 SVGIG (reference sequence). This CDR3 spans 15 amino acids. The CDR3: CAWSDRRLAGEKQYF. The CDR3 DNA follows: TGTGCCTGGAGTGATCGAAGACTAGCGGGAGAGAAGCAGTACTTC.

This clone was detected once. The J gene is TRBJ1-3, the V gene TRBV5-1, with D hard to call. From germline, CDR1 is SGHRS and CDR2 YFSETQ. The CDR3 covers 13 residues. The V gene lost 0 bases and the J gene lost 4 bases, with 5 bases spanning the gap. In DNA, the CDR3 is TGCGCCAGCAGCTTGGCGGGGGGAAACACCATATATTTT. This codes for CASSLAGGNTIYF.

This clone showed up just once. The rearrangement joins TRBV14 to TRBJ1-2; D gene unclear. This CDR3 has 15 amino acids. Germline V CDR1 and CDR2: SGHDN, FVKESK. Trimming pared 0 bases from V and 4 bases from J, leaving 12 bases between. CDR3 sequence reads: CASSQEPGLGYGYTF. DNA for the CDR3: TGTGCCAGCAGCCAAGAGCCCGGGCTTGGCTATGGCTACACCTTC. Drawing the rest from reference TRBV14 and TRBJ1-2, the complete variable domain is EAGVTQFPSHSVIEKGQTVTLRCDPISGHDNLYWYRRVMGKEIKFLLHFVKESKQDESGMPNNRFLAERTGGTYSTLKVQPAELEDSGVYFCASSQEPGLGYGYTFGSGTRLTVV.

The chain combines TRBV21-1 with TRBJ1-1; the table's D call TRBD1 went unverified against the DNA. TRBV21-1 is tagged as a pseudogene. The CDR3 spans 15 residues. DNA for the CDR3: TGTGCCAGCAGCACCGACAGGGAATTGAACACTGAAGCTTTCTTT. Its protein product is CASSTDRELNTEAFF.

This chain connects TRBV2 to TRBJ1-2; no clear D gene. CDR3 size: 13 residues. The ends were cut back, 7 bases at V and 1 base at J, with 10 bases in the middle. CDR1 is SNHLY, CDR2 FYNNEI, per germline. CDR3 nucleotides: TGTGCCAGCAACAGCTTTCTTAACTATGGCTACACCTTC. This translates into CASNSFLNYGYTF.

This chain connects TRBV15 to TRBJ1-3; no firm D call. The V end lost 2 bases, the J end lost 0 bases, and 14 bases lay between the germline ends. The germline V gene has CDR1 LNHNV and CDR2 YYDKDF (reference sequence). The CDR3 is 17 residues long. Here the CDR3 DNA reads TGTGCCACCAGCAGATCTCCCCGGACCGACTCTGGAAACACCATATATTTT. This translates into CATSRSPRTDSGNTIYF.